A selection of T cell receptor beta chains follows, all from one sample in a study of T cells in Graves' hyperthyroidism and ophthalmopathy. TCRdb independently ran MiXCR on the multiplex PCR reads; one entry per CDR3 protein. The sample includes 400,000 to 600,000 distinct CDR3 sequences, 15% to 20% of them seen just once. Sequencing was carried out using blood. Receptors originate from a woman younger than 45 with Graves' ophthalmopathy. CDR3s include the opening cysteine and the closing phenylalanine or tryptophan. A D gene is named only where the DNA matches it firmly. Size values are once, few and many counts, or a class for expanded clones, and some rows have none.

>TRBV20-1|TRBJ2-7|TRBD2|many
CSARTSGMGAYEQYF
TGCAGTGCAAGGACTAGCGGGATGGGAGCCTACGAGCAGTACTTC
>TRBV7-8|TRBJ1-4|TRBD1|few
CASSSFGQARGEKLFF
TGTGCCAGCAGCTCGTTTGGACAGGCAAGGGGTGAAAAACTGTTTTTT
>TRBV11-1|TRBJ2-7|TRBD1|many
CASSVDRDEQYF
TGTGCCAGCAGCGTCGACAGGGACGAGCAGTACTTC
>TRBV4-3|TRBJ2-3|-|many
CASSQDPPRRSSTDTQYF
TGCGCCAGCAGCCAAGACCCGCCTCGCAGGTCTAGCACAGATACGCAGTATTTT
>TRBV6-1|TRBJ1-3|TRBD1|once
CASRLDRGSIWGNTIYF
TGTGCCAGCAGACTGGACAGGGGAAGTATCTGGGGAAACACCATATATTTT
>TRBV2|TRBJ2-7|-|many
CASSEGGYYEQYF
TGTGCCAGCAGTGAAGGAGGGTATTACGAGCAGTACTTC
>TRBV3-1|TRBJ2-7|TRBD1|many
CASSRIRDRSSYEQYF
TGTGCCAGCAGCCGAATCCGGGACAGGAGCTCCTACGAGCAGTACTTC
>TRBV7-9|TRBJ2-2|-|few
CASSLTLAWTGELFF
TGTGCCAGCAGCTTGACCTTGGCGTGGACCGGGGAGCTGTTTTTT
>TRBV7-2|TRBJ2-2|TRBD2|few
CASSLDSGFGELFF
TGTGCCAGCAGCTTGGATAGCGGGTTCGGGGAGCTGTTTTTT
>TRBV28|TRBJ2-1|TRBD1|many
CASSSRQGVVNEQFF
TGTGCCAGCAGTTCCAGACAGGGAGTAGTGAATGAGCAGTTCTTC
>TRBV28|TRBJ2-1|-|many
CASSLFGYNEQFF
TGTGCCAGCAGTTTATTCGGATACAATGAGCAGTTCTTC
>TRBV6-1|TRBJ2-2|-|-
CASSGRRDTGELFF
TGTGCCAGCAGTGGACGGAGGGACACCGGGGAGCTGTTTTTT
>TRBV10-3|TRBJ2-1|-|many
CAISAAHNEQFF
TGTGCCATCAGTGCTGCGCACAATGAGCAGTTCTTC
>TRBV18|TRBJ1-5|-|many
CASSTKQGNRPQHF
TGTGCCAGCTCAACAAAACAGGGCAATCGGCCCCAGCATTTT
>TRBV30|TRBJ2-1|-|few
CAWSQQFF
TGTGCCTGGAGTCAACAGTTCTTC
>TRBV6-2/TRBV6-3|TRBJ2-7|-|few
CASVNFYEQYF
TGTGCCAGCGTGAACTTCTACGAGCAGTACTTC
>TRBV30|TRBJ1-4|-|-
CASPGDSEKLFF
TGTGCCTCCCCAGGGGATAGTGAAAAACTGTTTTTT
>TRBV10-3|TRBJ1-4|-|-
CAISESGTEAPELFF
TGTGCCATCAGTGAGTCGGGGACCGAAGCGCCAGAACTGTTTTTT
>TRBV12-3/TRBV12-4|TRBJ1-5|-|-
CASSPEPENQPQHF
TGTGCCAGCAGTCCCGAGCCTGAGAATCAGCCCCAGCATTTT
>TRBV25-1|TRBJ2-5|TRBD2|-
CASSAGGGLVETQYF
TGTGCCAGCAGTGCTGGGGGGGGTCTCGTGGAGACCCAGTACTTC
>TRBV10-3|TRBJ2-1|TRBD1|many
CAISVDRGGGNEQFF
TGTGCCATCAGCGTCGACAGGGGGGGGGGCAATGAGCAGTTCTTC
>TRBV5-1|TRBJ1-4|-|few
CASSLDGTGGRELFF
TGCGCCAGCAGCTTGGACGGGACGGGGGGTAGGGAACTGTTTTTT
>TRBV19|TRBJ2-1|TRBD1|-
CASSRTFSDRAYNEQFF
TGTGCCAGTAGTCGCACCTTTTCTGACAGGGCCTACAATGAGCAGTTCTTC
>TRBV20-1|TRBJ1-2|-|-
CSARDMDSLYGYTF
TGCAGTGCTAGAGATATGGACAGTCTTTATGGCTACACCTTC
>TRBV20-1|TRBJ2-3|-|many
CSANPPLDTQYF
TGCAGTGCTAACCCCCCCCTGGATACGCAGTATTTT
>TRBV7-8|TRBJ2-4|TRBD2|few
CASSLAGTSGSIIRTNIQYF
TGTGCCAGCAGCTTAGCCGGGACTAGCGGGAGTATTATCCGTACAAACATTCAGTACTTC
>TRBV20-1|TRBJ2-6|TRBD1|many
CSASRPGTGSGANVLTF
TGCAGTGCTAGCCGTCCCGGGACAGGGTCTGGGGCCAACGTCCTGACTTTC
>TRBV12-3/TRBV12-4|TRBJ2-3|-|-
CPSSLGTSTDTQYF
TGTCCCAGCAGTTTAGGGACTAGCACAGATACGCAGTATTTT
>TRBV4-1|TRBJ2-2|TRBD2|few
CASSQGSAGVGTGELFF
TGCGCCAGCAGCCAAGGGTCAGCGGGAGTAGGGACCGGGGAGCTGTTTTTT